The rows below give T cell receptor beta chains drawn from one sample of a study of cytomegalovirus exposure and HLA in healthy donors. Measured with immunoSEQ multiplex PCR; TCRdb has only the in-frame clones, and not every one. The sample comprises approximately 190,000 clones, about four fifths of which are singletons, and less than 2% rests with the top ten. Sequenced sample: PBMCs. The receptors originated from a woman aged 18-35 years in good health and CMV-seronegative. CDR3s include the opening cysteine and the closing phenylalanine or tryptophan. D genes are given only for firm matches. Only part of the rows carry a size: once, few, many, or a class if the clone is expanded.

d_call j_call clone_size v_call cdr3_aa cdr3_nt
. TRBJ1-5 . TRBV14 CASSQQNQPQHF TGTGCCAGCAGCCAACAAAATCAGCCCCAGCATTTT
. TRBJ1-4 . TRBV7-9 CSSSLVTRATNEKLFF TGTTCCAGCAGCTTAGTAACGAGAGCAACTAATGAAAAACTGTTTTTT
. TRBJ1-3 . TRBV7-2 CASSLGGSGNTIYF TGTGCCAGCAGCTTAGGAGGTTCTGGAAACACCATATATTTT
. TRBJ1-1 few TRBV5-1 CASSTHSGEGEAFF TGCGCCAGCAGCACCCACTCAGGGGAAGGTGAAGCTTTCTTT
TRBD2 TRBJ2-2 . TRBV5-6 CASSTGLAGSTGELFF TGTGCCAGCAGCACAGGACTAGCGGGATCGACCGGGGAGCTGTTTTTT
TRBD2 TRBJ2-5 . TRBV7-2 CASSLVRLAGGEETQYF TGTGCCAGCAGCTTAGTGAGGCTAGCGGGAGGGGAAGAGACCCAGTACTTC
TRBD2 TRBJ2-1 . TRBV4-2 CASSPRTSGGYNEQFF TGTGCCAGCAGCCCCAGGACTAGCGGGGGGTACAATGAGCAGTTCTTC
. TRBJ1-1 . TRBV18 CASSQGRRVTEAFF TGTGCCAGCTCACAGGGGCGGAGGGTCACTGAAGCTTTCTTT
TRBD2 TRBJ2-7 . TRBV27 CASSHGLAGGSLSSYEQYF TGTGCCAGCAGCCATGGGCTAGCGGGAGGGAGTTTAAGCTCCTACGAGCAGTACTTC
TRBD1 TRBJ2-1 . TRBV18 CASSPPQGARNEQFF TGTGCCAGCTCCCCGCCGCAGGGGGCGAGGAATGAGCAGTTCTTC
. TRBJ2-7 . TRBV29-1 CSVEEGSLGSYEQYF TGCAGCGTTGAAGAGGGGAGTTTAGGTTCTTACGAGCAGTACTTC
TRBD2 TRBJ2-7 once TRBV11-2 CASSLGLAGVSYEQYF TGTGCCAGCAGCCTGGGACTAGCGGGAGTATCCTACGAGCAGTACTTC
TRBD1 TRBJ1-5 . TRBV5-4 CASSLDRGHQPQHF TGTGCCAGCAGCTTGGACAGGGGGCATCAGCCCCAGCATTTT
. TRBJ2-1 . TRBV6-5 CASSYETSSNEQFF TGTGCCAGCAGTTACGAAACTAGCAGCAATGAGCAGTTCTTC
TRBD2 TRBJ2-4 . TRBV9 CASSVVGGSGSNKNIQYF TGTGCCAGCAGCGTAGTTGGGGGTAGCGGGAGTAATAAAAACATTCAGTACTTC
. TRBJ2-2 . TRBV11-3 CASSLDQSGVLAGELFF TGTGCCAGCAGCTTAGATCAGTCGGGAGTGTTGGCCGGGGAGCTGTTTTTT
TRBD1 TRBJ2-7 . TRBV5-1 CASSDRDRVIHEQYF TGCGCCAGCAGCGATCGGGACAGGGTGATCCACGAGCAGTACTTC
TRBD2 TRBJ2-2 . TRBV18 CASSLTSAPPGELFF TGTGCCAGCTCACTGACTAGCGCCCCGCCGGGGGAGCTGTTTTTT
TRBD2 TRBJ2-1 . TRBV4-1 CASSQNPSGNEQFF TGCGCCAGCAGCCAAAATCCTAGCGGCAATGAGCAGTTCTTC
. TRBJ2-5 . TRBV7-9 CASSPREPAETQYF TGTGCCAGCAGCCCCCGAGAGCCTGCAGAGACCCAGTACTTC
TRBD1 TRBJ2-7 . TRBV2 CASSETGTGGPPYEQYF TGTGCCAGCAGTGAGACCGGGACAGGGGGCCCCCCCTACGAGCAGTACTTC
TRBD1 TRBJ2-5 . TRBV4-3 CASSQGYTGATPQETQYF TGCGCCAGCAGCCAGGGTTACACAGGGGCAACACCCCAAGAGACCCAGTACTTC
. TRBJ1-1 . TRBV11-3 CASSTGPNLNTEAFF TGTGCCAGCAGCACAGGACCGAACCTGAACACTGAAGCTTTCTTT
. TRBJ2-7 . TRBV7-2 CASSLAEAYEQYF TGTGCCAGCAGCTTAGCAGAGGCCTACGAGCAGTACTTC
. TRBJ2-2 few TRBV11-3 CASSLTGISGELFF TGTGCCAGCAGCTTAACCGGGATCTCCGGGGAGCTGTTTTTT
. TRBJ2-1 . TRBV21-1 CASSPLALSGYSYNEQFF TGTGCCAGCAGCCCTCTTGCTTTGAGCGGCTACTCCTACAATGAGCAGTTCTTC
. TRBJ1-1 few TRBV2 CASSDIVQGPNTEAFF TGTGCCAGCAGTGATATCGTCCAGGGGCCTAACACTGAAGCTTTCTTT
. TRBJ2-7 . TRBV28 CASSPTYEQYF TGTGCCAGCAGCCCTACCTACGAGCAGTACTTC
TRBD2 TRBJ2-1 . TRBV30 CAWSVPLAASSYNEQFF TGTGCCTGGAGTGTACCCCTAGCGGCCAGCTCCTACAATGAGCAGTTCTTC
. TRBJ2-5 . TRBV27 CASPKQGSETQYF TGTGCCAGCCCCAAACAGGGTTCGGAGACCCAGTACTTC
TRBD1 TRBJ2-5 . TRBV7-9 CASSLRDRPETQYF TGTGCCAGCAGTTTAAGGGACAGGCCGGAGACCCAGTACTTC
TRBD1 TRBJ2-1 . TRBV6-6 CASRKGQGGSYNEQFF TGTGCCAGCAGAAAGGGACAGGGGGGTTCCTACAATGAGCAGTTCTTC
. TRBJ2-2 . TRBV18 CASSPSTGELFF TGTGCCAGCTCACCCTCCACCGGGGAGCTGTTTTTT
. TRBJ1-2 . TRBV27 CASSLRPGYGYTF TGTGCCAGCAGTTTACGGCCAGGGTATGGCTACACCTTC
TRBD1 TRBJ2-5 . TRBV4-2 CASSQETGRQETQYF TGTGCCAGCAGCCAGGAGACAGGGAGACAAGAGACCCAGTACTTC
. TRBJ1-1 few TRBV29-1 CSVGREHTEAFF TGCAGCGTCGGACGGGAGCACACTGAAGCTTTCTTT
TRBD2 TRBJ2-1 . TRBV11-2 CASRASGSSYNEQFF TGTGCCAGCAGGGCCAGCGGGAGCTCCTACAATGAGCAGTTCTTC
. TRBJ1-5 . TRBV28 CASSYRESQPQHF TGTGCCAGCAGTTACAGGGAAAGTCAGCCCCAGCATTTT
TRBD2 TRBJ2-3 . TRBV4-2 CASSQDGTRRSDTQYF TGTGCCAGCAGCCAAGACGGGACTAGACGTAGCGATACGCAGTATTTT
. TRBJ1-2 few TRBV11-3 CASSLEREVSSGYTF TGTGCCAGCAGCTTAGAAAGGGAGGTTTCGAGCGGCTACACCTTC
. TRBJ2-5 . TRBV7-9 CASSPDNIRETQYF TGTGCCAGCAGCCCAGACAATATAAGGGAGACCCAGTACTTC
. TRBJ2-5 . TRBV6-5 CASRPWRETQYF TGTGCCAGCAGGCCCTGGAGAGAGACCCAGTACTTC
. TRBJ2-2 . TRBV28 CASSLTLQGYTGELFF TGTGCCAGCAGTTTGACACTTCAGGGCTACACCGGGGAGCTGTTTTTT
. TRBJ1-5 . TRBV6-1 CASSPLSNQPQHF TGTGCCAGCAGTCCCCTTTCCAATCAGCCCCAGCATTTT
TRBD1 TRBJ1-1 . TRBV18 CASQKTGADTEAFF TGTGCCAGCCAAAAGACAGGGGCCGACACTGAAGCTTTCTTT
. TRBJ1-2 few TRBV27 CASAPLKQIYGYTF TGTGCCAGCGCACCTCTAAAACAGATTTATGGCTACACCTTC
TRBD1 TRBJ1-1 . TRBV19 CASPPGQGVNTEAFF TGTGCCAGTCCCCCGGGACAGGGGGTAAACACTGAAGCTTTCTTT
TRBD1 TRBJ2-1 . TRBV5-1 CASSGGQHNEQFF TGCGCCAGCAGCGGGGGACAGCACAATGAGCAGTTCTTC
. TRBJ2-5 . TRBV7-9 CASTGSEWQETQYF TGTGCCAGCACCGGCTCGGAGTGGCAAGAGACCCAGTACTTC
TRBD2 TRBJ2-2 . TRBV19 CASSIIAGAGELFF TGTGCCAGTAGTATTATAGCGGGAGCCGGGGAGCTGTTTTTT
. TRBJ2-7 . TRBV5-6 CASSQPTEASHEQYF TGTGCCAGCAGCCAACCGACGGAGGCCTCCCACGAGCAGTACTTC
TRBD2 TRBJ2-5 . TRBV4-1 CASSHRQGLAGETQYF TGCGCCAGCAGCCACCGGCAGGGACTAGCGGGAGAGACCCAGTACTTC
. TRBJ2-7 . TRBV7-2 CASSPRLAYEQYF TGTGCCAGCAGCCCGAGACTAGCCTACGAGCAGTACTTC
TRBD1 TRBJ1-4 . TRBV27 CASRTGLGNEKLFF TGTGCCAGCAGGACAGGGCTTGGTAATGAAAAACTGTTTTTT
. TRBJ1-4 . TRBV21-1 CASSKLRKQGINEKLFF TGTGCCAGCAGCAAGTTGCGAAAACAGGGAATTAATGAAAAACTGTTTTTT
TRBD2 TRBJ2-1 once TRBV7-9 CASSLRREGSYNEQFF TGTGCCAGCAGCTTACGGCGGGAGGGCTCCTACAATGAGCAGTTCTTC
. TRBJ1-5 . TRBV21-1 CASSKDQGPPYSNQPQHF TGTGCCAGCAGCAAAGATCAGGGGCCCCCTTATAGCAATCAGCCCCAGCATTTT